At least ten counts were recorded for the clone carrying this T cell receptor beta chain. Antigen unknown. The investigators amplified TCR beta CDR3 regions from RNA transcripts. In the first-round RT-PCR of the TCR CDR3, the HTBI primer set was used. MiXCR was run by TCRdb on the multiplex PCR reads, yielding one entry per CDR3 protein. The repertoire holds about 420,000 distinct CDR3 sequences, 15% to 19% seen once, with about 14% in the top ten. The data stem from a study of T cells in Graves' hyperthyroidism and ophthalmopathy. Study-wide points: With a median lead of around 6.7 months before onset, the model predicted ophthalmopathy. Ophthalmopathy and stable hyperthyroidism were separated by a 13 V-J model.

Trimming took off 0 bases at V and 1 base at J, with 9 bases between the two ends. The CDR3 contains 15 residues. Germline loops: CDR1 KGHSH, CDR2 LQKENI. Sequenced sample: blood. This chain uses TRBV18 with TRBJ1-1; D ambiguous. The clonotype comes from a woman aged 18-35 years with Graves' hyperthyroidism. For the CDR3, the DNA is TGTGCCAGCTCACCACCGAATCGGCAGAACACTGAAGCTTTCTTT. This sequence encodes CASSPPNRQNTEAFF.